These 6 T cell receptor beta chains came from one sample sequenced in a study of long-term antiretroviral therapy in people with HIV. Running of the v3.0 immunoSEQ assay took place at survey level. The method was immunoSEQ multiplex PCR; TCRdb's version includes in-frame clones alone and lacks a portion of them. The sample carries about 21,000 clones, around 85% recorded once. The specimen was unsorted PBMCs, collected 0.9 years after starting antiretroviral therapy. These receptors all come from a man younger than 35 with HIV.

This chain joins TRBV5-1 and TRBJ1-1; D gene uncertain. Germline V gene sequence: CDR1 SGHRS, CDR2 YFSETQ. The CDR3 has 12 residues. The V gene lost 2 bases and the J gene lost 6 bases, with 8 bases spanning the gap. CDR3 nucleotide sequence: TGCGCCAGCAGCTTACACGGCGCTGAAGCTTTCTTT. Protein sequence: CASSLHGAEAFF.

DNA of the CDR3: TGCGCCAGCAGCCCCGGACAGCCTAACTATGGCTACACCTTC. Protein sequence: CASSPGQPNYGYTF. The V and J genes are TRBV5-1 and TRBJ1-2; perhaps TRBD1 as D (6 bases). The V gene's germline CDR1 is SGHRS and CDR2 YFSETQ. V lost 4 bases and J 0 bases, leaving 10 bases between the germline ends. The CDR3 is made up of 14 amino acids.

The chain employs TRBV2 and TRBJ2-3; D ambiguous. Germline lookup yields CDR1 SNHLY and CDR2 FYNNEI. The CDR3 has 14 residues. Trimming removed 4 bases at V and 3 bases at J, with 11 bases between. CDR3 loop: CASSVWGRTDTQYF. The CDR3 DNA is TGTGCCAGCAGTGTCTGGGGAAGAACAGATACGCAGTATTTT.

The chain couples TRBV28 to TRBJ1-1; D remains unclear. V shed 7 bases and J shed 10 bases, with 13 bases lying between them. CDR3 length: 11 residues. Germline CDR1 MDHEN, CDR2 SYDVKM. The CDR3 reads CASTHESAAFF. The CDR3 DNA is TGTGCCAGCACCCATGAATCGGCAGCTTTCTTT. Using reference TRBV28 and TRBJ1-1 for the parts outside the CDR3, the full variable domain is DVKVTQSSRYLVKRTGEKVFLECVQDMDHENMFWYRQDPGLGLRLIYFSYDVKMKEKGDIPEGYSVSREKKERFSLILESASTNQTSMYLCASTHESAAFFGQGTRLTVV.

The V gene is TRBV15, the J gene TRBJ2-3; 8 bases line up with TRBD1. Germline V CDR1 and CDR2: LNHNV, YYDKDF (reference sequence). The CDR3 is 12 amino acids. The junction had 7 bases not matched to a gene; V was cut back by 3 bases and J by 14 bases. For the CDR3, the DNA is TGTGCCACCAGCAGGCCGACAGGGGACCCGTATTTT. This codes for CATSRPTGDPYF.

V and J are TRBV28 and TRBJ1-2, with a tentative D call TRBD1 (5 bases). Trimming shortened V by 7 bases and J by 7 bases, and 16 bases separated the two germline ends. CDR1 and CDR2 (germline): MDHEN, SYDVKM. CDR3 size: 13 residues. The CDR3 is CASTTGGVSGYTF. CDR3 nucleotide sequence: TGTGCCAGCACTACGGGGGGGGTGAGTGGCTACACCTTC.